The 21 T cell receptor beta chains given below trace back to one sample, sequenced in a study of CD4 T cells in relation to SARS-CoV-2 and coronaviruses. The unexposed donors gave CD4+ T cells in about 2011-2018, prior to COVID-19. The cells were cultured for approximately ten days before CD4+ T cells were isolated. Assay used: immunoSEQ multiplex PCR; TCRdb lists only in-frame clones, some missing. The sample holds around 15,000 clones; around 77% are singletons and the top ten take 9.7%. These receptors have no identified antigens. What was sequenced was CD4+ T cells from PBMCs, cultured in vitro. The receptors originated from a human donor in good health.

The J gene is TRBJ2-3, the V gene TRBV6-4; D may be TRBD1 (6 bases). This CDR3 comprises 20 residues. Germline V lookup: CDR1 MRHNA, CDR2 SNTAGT. Trimming stripped 2 bases from V and 10 bases from J, with 34 bases between. CDR3 region: CASSDPNYRVPGYTGSAQYF. The CDR3 DNA reads TGTGCCAGCAGTGACCCCAATTACCGCGTACCGGGATACACAGGGTCGGCGCAGTATTTT.

V usage is TRBV7-9 and J usage is TRBJ1-2; 9 nucleotides agree with TRBD1. Germline V CDR1 and CDR2: SEHNR, FQNEAQ (reference sequence). The CDR3 loop spans 16 amino acids. V trimming: 5 bases; J trimming: 4 bases; junction bases outside the gene matches: 11. CDR3 bases: TGTGCCAGCAGCCCGAATCCGGGACAGGGAAGCTATGGCTACACCTTC. Amino acids: CASSPNPGQGSYGYTF.

The chain links TRBV6-1 to TRBJ2-1; D may match TRBD1 or TRBD2 (5 bases each). The V end lost 3 bases, the J end lost 2 bases, and 11 bases lay between the germline ends. Germline V gives CDR1 MNHNS, CDR2 SASEGT. This CDR3 is 15 amino acids long. The CDR3 here is CASSEGTSAYNEQFF. The CDR3 DNA reads TGTGCCAGCAGTGAGGGGACGTCGGCCTACAATGAGCAGTTCTTC.

V and J are TRBV5-1 and TRBJ2-3; TRBD1 agrees at 7 bases. V shed 4 bases and J 0 bases; nucleotides not matched to a gene: 8. CDR1 and CDR2 (germline): SGHRS, YFSETQ. The CDR3 spans 16 residues. The CDR3: CASSIGQATSTDTQYF. CDR3 sequence (DNA): TGCGCCAGCAGCATTGGACAGGCAACTAGCACAGATACGCAGTATTTT.

This clone was counted a few times. The genes are TRBV7-9 and TRBJ2-1, with 15 bases that match TRBD2. V shed 4 bases, J shed 10 bases, and the junction held 14 bases outside the gene matches. This CDR3 comprises 18 residues. Germline V gene lookup returns CDR1 SEHNR and CDR2 FQNEAQ (reference sequence). CDR3 DNA: TGTGCCAGCAGCTGGCACCTCCCGGGACTAGCGGGAGGTGGGGAGCAGTTCTTC. This codes for CASSWHLPGLAGGGEQFF.

V usage is TRBV7-8 and J usage is TRBJ2-2; 9 bases match TRBD1. Trimming removed 3 bases from V and 6 bases from J; junction bases left unmatched: 8. The CDR3 has 16 residues. The germline CDR1 and CDR2 sequences are SGHVS and FQNEAQ. The chain's CDR3 is CASSFPWTGVAGELFF. The CDR3 DNA is TGTGCCAGCAGCTTCCCCTGGACAGGGGTGGCCGGGGAGCTGTTTTTT. Based on the CDR3 plus reference TRBV7-8 and TRBJ2-2, the full variable domain is GAGVSQSPRYKVAKRGQDVALRCDPISGHVSLFWYQQALGQGPEFLTYFQNEAQLDKSGLPSDRFFAERPEGSVSTLKIQRTQQEDSAVYLCASSFPWTGVAGELFFGEGSRLTVL.

This clone came up once. The rearrangement uses TRBV6-4 and TRBJ1-3; D is unresolved. CDR3 length equals 15 residues. Germline V gene data show CDR1 as MRHNA and CDR2 as SNTAGT. V was cut by 2 bases and J by 0 bases, with 8 bases left in between. CDR3 sequence reads: CASSDEEVSGNTIYF. CDR3 sequence (DNA): TGTGCCAGCAGTGACGAGGAAGTCTCTGGAAACACCATATATTTT.

The chain links TRBV12-3 or TRBV12-4 to TRBJ2-5; 10 bases are shared with TRBD2. This CDR3 has 13 residues. Trimming cost V 6 bases and J 7 bases; bases outside gene matches: 5. CDR3 region: CASSTPSGGTQYF. Here the CDR3 DNA reads TGTGCCAGCAGCACACCTAGCGGGGGGACCCAGTACTTC.

This rearrangement joins TRBV11-1 to TRBJ2-5, with D hard to call. Trimming stripped 3 bases from V and 2 bases from J, with 1 base between. Germline CDR1 reads SGHAT; CDR2 reads FQDESV (reference sequence). CDR3 length: 11 residues. The CDR3 reads CASSFQETQYF. In DNA, the CDR3 is TGTGCCAGCAGCTTTCAAGAGACCCAGTACTTC.

The V and J genes are TRBV24-1 and TRBJ2-5; 11 bases agree with TRBD2. CDR3 length: 17 amino acids. Germline V gives CDR1 KGHDR, CDR2 SFDVKD. J gave up 2 bases and V 9 bases, and 13 bases lay outside the gene matches. The CDR3 reads CATEIGGGLAEQETQYF. CDR3 nucleotide sequence: TGTGCCACCGAGATTGGGGGGGGACTAGCGGAGCAAGAGACCCAGTACTTC.

The rearrangement links TRBV4-1 to TRBJ2-2; D possibly corresponds to TRBD2 (6 bases). The CDR3 has 14 residues. Germline CDR1 and CDR2: MGHRA and YSYEKL. V was trimmed by 3 bases and J by 5 bases, leaving 10 bases between them. The CDR3 sequence is CASSHREATGELFF. CDR3 nucleotide sequence: TGCGCCAGCAGCCACAGGGAGGCGACCGGGGAGCTGTTTTTT.

The chain joins TRBV14 to TRBJ2-1, with D perhaps matching TRBD2 (5 bases). The CDR3 runs to 16 residues. Germline CDR1 reads SGHDN; CDR2 reads FVKESK. Trimming cost V 0 bases and J 4 bases, with 13 bases left between them. The DNA for the CDR3 is TGTGCCAGCAGCCAAGACAAGACTATACGGTACAATGAGCAGTTCTTC. Residues: CASSQDKTIRYNEQFF.

By share of the sample, this clone is large. This chain links TRBV19 with TRBJ2-7; D might be TRBD1 (6 bases). V lost 3 bases, J lost 0 bases, and 9 bases lay in between. Germline CDR1 LNHDA, CDR2 SQIVND (reference sequence). The length of the CDR3 is 14 residues. CDR3: CASSMNRASYEQYF. The CDR3 coding sequence is TGTGCCAGTAGTATGAACAGGGCCTCCTACGAGCAGTACTTC.

The chain combines TRBV1 with TRBJ2-1; the table assigns TRBD2, which was not confirmed against the DNA. TRBV1 is a documented pseudogene. This CDR3 is built from 15 residues. The CDR3 DNA sequence: TGCACCAGCAGCCCCGCGAAGACTAGCCGGGATGAGCAGTTCTTC. This codes for CTSSPAKTSRDEQFF.

J is TRBJ1-4 and V is TRBV30; D is unclear. CDR3 length: 13 residues. Trimming shortened V by 5 bases and J by 8 bases, and 15 bases separated the two germline ends. CDR1 is GTSNPN and CDR2 is SVGIG in the germline V gene (reference sequence). CDR3 DNA sequence: TGTGCCTGGGGGAATTTTCCCCCAGAAAAACTGTTTTTT. This encodes CAWGNFPPEKLFF. The full variable domain, its missing parts supplied by reference TRBV30 and TRBJ1-4, is SQTIHQWPATLVQPVGSPLSLECTVEGTSNPNLYWYRQAAGRGLQLLFYSVGIGQISSEVPQNLSASRPQDRQFILSSKKLLLSDSGFYLCAWGNFPPEKLFFGSGTQLSVL.

The chain joins TRBV2 to TRBJ2-5, with 11 bases lining up with TRBD2. V shed 7 bases, J shed 0 bases, and the junction held 7 bases outside the gene matches. Germline assignment: CDR1 SNHLY and CDR2 FYNNEI. This CDR3 has 16 amino acids. The CDR3 sequence: CASTMTSGKYQETQYF. CDR3 DNA sequence: TGTGCCAGCACTATGACTAGCGGGAAATACCAAGAGACCCAGTACTTC.

This clone was seen a few times. The V gene is TRBV10-3, the J gene TRBJ1-2, with D uncertain. V lost 3 bases and J 4 bases, leaving 6 bases between the germline ends. CDR1 is ENHRY and CDR2 is SYGVKD in the germline V gene. This CDR3 comprises 12 residues. The CDR3 sequence: CAISEEGYGYTF. The DNA of the CDR3 is TGTGCCATCAGTGAAGAGGGCTATGGCTACACCTTC.

The CDR3 region is CASTLTPNTGELFF. CDR3 in DNA: TGTGCCAGCACCCTAACCCCGAACACCGGGGAGCTGTTTTTT. V is TRBV21-1 and J is TRBJ2-2; the table's D call TRBD2 went unverified against the DNA. TRBV21-1 is noted as a pseudogene. CDR3 length equals 14 residues.

V and J are TRBV2 and TRBJ1-1; maybe TRBD1 (5 bases). Per the germline V gene, CDR1 is SNHLY and CDR2 is FYNNEI. The CDR3 loop spans 13 amino acids. V was cut by 6 bases and J by 5 bases, with 13 bases left in between. This chain's CDR3 is CASRSIGETEAFF. The CDR3 region has the DNA TGTGCCAGCAGATCTATAGGGGAGACTGAAGCTTTCTTT. Full variable domain (outside the CDR3, taken from reference TRBV2 and TRBJ1-1): EPEVTQTPSHQVTQMGQEVILRCVPISNHLYFYWYRQILGQKVEFLVSFYNNEISEKSEIFDDQFSVERPDGSNFTLKIRSTKLEDSAMYFCASRSIGETEAFFGQGTRLTVV.

This sequence joins TRBV4-1 and TRBJ2-4; perhaps TRBD1 as D (6 bases). The CDR3 loop spans 17 amino acids. The V end lost 5 bases, the J end lost 3 bases, and 20 bases lay between the germline ends. The germline CDR1 and CDR2 sequences are MGHRA and YSYEKL. Here the CDR3 DNA reads TGCGCCAGCAGCTCAGTCGGGACACTCGTCGGCAAAAACATTCAGTACTTC. Protein product: CASSSVGTLVGKNIQYF.

In this sample, this clone turned up once. The chain couples TRBV28 to TRBJ2-2; the D is unclear. Germline loops: CDR1 MDHEN, CDR2 SYDVKM. Trimming cost V 3 bases and J 5 bases, with 4 bases left between them. The CDR3 is 12 amino acids. The CDR3 region is CASSFPTGELFF. CDR3 nucleotides: TGTGCCAGCAGTTTCCCAACCGGGGAGCTGTTTTTT.